The clone carrying this T cell receptor beta chain was observed a few times. Antigen: not known. The data were taken from a study of T cell repertoires in cytomegalovirus infection. General observations from the study: People with CMV and the relevant HLA were identified by cumulative public TCR beta family frequency. The ex vivo response was dominated by HLA-C-restricted CMV-specific TCR beta clonotypes.

TCRdb independently ran MiXCR on the reads; one entry per CDR3 protein. Among about 480,000 distinct CDR3 sequences, roughly 34% were seen once, and the ten largest hold about a sixth. The germline gives CDR1 SGHTA, CDR2 FQGNSA. Trimming removed 4 bases at V and 7 bases at J, with 13 bases between. The CDR3 totals 13 residues. This rearrangement joins TRBV7-2 to TRBJ1-2; D gene unclear. The specimen comprised cultured PBMCs, sampled from culture after CMV antigen stimulation. The receptor's source is a human donor in good health (CMV status not recorded). Some clones in this sample may be carry-over from other donors' samples. As DNA, the CDR3 is TGTGCCAGCAGCTACAGCGGAGAGTCTGGCTACACCTTC. Encoded protein: CASSYSGESGYTF.